Sequencing of this T cell receptor (beta chain) was carried out in a study of blood T cell repertoires in COVID-19. Study-level background: T cells, B-cell-depleted T cells, or PBMCs provided the cDNA or gDNA that served as material.

This CDR3 has 13 amino acids. Germline-derived CDR1 and CDR2 are GTSNPN and SVGIG (reference sequence). Trimming took 3 bases from V and 0 from J, leaving 6 bases between them. Those enrolled, adults aged roughly 18 to 100 years, came from about two dozen US areas. In the source study's methods: Amplifying reference gene primers gave estimates of nucleated cell counts. Sequencing used immunoSEQ multiplex PCR; TCRdb keeps in-frame clones, though not all of them. The V and J calls and the clone size are those of that table, but D and trimming were determined from the DNA. The sample yields about 200,000 clones, roughly nine tenths seen once.

This chain joins TRBV30 and TRBJ2-4; tentative D call: TRBD1 (5 bases). The origin of this receptor is a woman in her thirties or forties with acute COVID-19. The sample taken for sequencing was PBMCs or T cells enriched from blood (not recorded which). The CDR3 DNA sequence: TGTGCCTGGAGGACAGTAGCCAAAAACATTCAGTACTTC. Translating gives CAWRTVAKNIQYF.